The present T cell receptor beta chain was sequenced within a study of Graves' ophthalmopathy and Graves' hyperthyroidism. Study observations and caveats: Progression of ophthalmopathy was predicted by the model with roughly 68% sensitivity and 72% to 85% specificity.

RNA served as the template for amplifying TCR beta CDR3 regions. After a first-round RT-PCR with HTBI primers, a second-round multiplex PCR was run. TCRdb passed the multiplex PCR reads through MiXCR, listing each CDR3 protein once. The sample yields about 390,000 distinct CDR3 sequences, approximately 15% seen once. For this clonotype: Its antigen is undetermined.

Hyperthyroidism was considered stable when no ophthalmopathy appeared within 18 months of follow-up. Patients were left out if they had other autoimmune diseases, uncontrolled infections, pregnancy or lactation. V lost 6 bases, J lost 2 bases, and 14 bases stayed unmatched. The CDR3 has 18 amino acids. The sequencing sample was made of peripheral blood. The TCR was taken from a woman in her late teens or twenties with stable Graves' hyperthyroidism. The chain links TRBV12-3 or TRBV12-4 to TRBJ1-2; 11 nucleotides line up with TRBD1. The CDR3 nucleotides read TGTGCCAGCAGGGAATTTCCCGGACAGGGGGCTTTGAACTATGGCTACACCTTC. This sequence encodes CASREFPGQGALNYGYTF.